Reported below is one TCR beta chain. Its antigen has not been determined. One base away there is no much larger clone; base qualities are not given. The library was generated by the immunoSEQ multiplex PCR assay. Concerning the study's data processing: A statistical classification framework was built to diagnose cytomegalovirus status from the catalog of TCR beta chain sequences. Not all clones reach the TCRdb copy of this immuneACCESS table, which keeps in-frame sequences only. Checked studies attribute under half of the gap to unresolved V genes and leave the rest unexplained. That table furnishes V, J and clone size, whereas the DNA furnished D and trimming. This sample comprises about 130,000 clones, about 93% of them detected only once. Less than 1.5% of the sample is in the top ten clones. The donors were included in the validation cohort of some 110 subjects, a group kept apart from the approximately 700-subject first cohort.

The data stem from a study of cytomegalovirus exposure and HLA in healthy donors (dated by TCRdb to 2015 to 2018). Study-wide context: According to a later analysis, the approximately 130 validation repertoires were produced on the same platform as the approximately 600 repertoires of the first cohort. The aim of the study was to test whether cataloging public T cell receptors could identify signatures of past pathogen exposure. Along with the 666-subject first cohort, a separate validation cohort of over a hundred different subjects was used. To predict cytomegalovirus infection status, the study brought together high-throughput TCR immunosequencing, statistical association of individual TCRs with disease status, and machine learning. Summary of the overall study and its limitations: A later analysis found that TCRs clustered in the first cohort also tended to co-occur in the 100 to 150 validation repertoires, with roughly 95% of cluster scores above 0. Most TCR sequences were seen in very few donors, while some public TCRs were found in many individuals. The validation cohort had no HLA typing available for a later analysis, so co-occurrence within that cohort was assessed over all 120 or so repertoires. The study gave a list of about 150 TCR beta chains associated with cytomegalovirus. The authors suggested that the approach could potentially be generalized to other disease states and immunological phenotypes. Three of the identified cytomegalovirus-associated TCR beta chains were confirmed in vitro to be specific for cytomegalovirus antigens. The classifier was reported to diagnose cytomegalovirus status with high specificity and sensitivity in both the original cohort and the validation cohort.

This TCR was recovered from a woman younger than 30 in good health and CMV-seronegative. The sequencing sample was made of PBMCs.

The CDR3 region: CASSSRISGEQYF. The sequence in DNA is TGTGCCAGCAGCTCCCGTATTAGCGGAGAGCAGTACTTC. Recombination connected TRBV7-2 to TRBJ2-7; TRBD2 is perhaps the D gene, given 6 matching bases. There are 13 amino acids in the CDR3, from cysteine to phenylalanine inclusive. Only the CDR3 region is kept as DNA, spanning 39 bases read in frame from base 1. V is pared back by 4 bases and J by 7 bases, with 14 bases lying between the germline termini. According to the germline V gene, CDR1 reads SGHTA and CDR2 reads FQGNSA.